The rows below give T cell receptor beta chains drawn from one sample of a study of shared clonotypes between healthy human individuals. Method: immunoSEQ multiplex PCR; TCRdb's copy keeps in-frame clones and lacks some. This table has approximately 110,000 clones, about 66% appearing once. The sample was memory CD8+ T cells sorted from blood. These receptors all stem from a woman in her twenties or thirties in good health. Both conserved end residues are part of each CDR3. The D gene is left open where the match is weak. For some rows the clone size is stated as once, few or many, or as a class when expanded; others skip it.

>-|TRBJ1-2|TRBV11-2|few
CASSLDQGHYGYTF
TGTGCCAGCAGCTTAGATCAGGGGCACTATGGCTACACCTTC
>TRBD1|TRBJ1-1|TRBV5-1|-
CASSLVNRGSEAFF
TGCGCCAGCAGCTTGGTGAACAGGGGGTCTGAAGCTTTCTTT
>TRBD1|TRBJ1-2|TRBV7-9|-
CASSRGGQGAWDGYTF
TGTGCCAGCAGCCGTGGTGGGCAGGGGGCCTGGGATGGCTACACCTTC
>-|TRBJ1-1|TRBV6-5|-
CASSYWENTEAFF
TGTGCCAGCAGTTACTGGGAGAACACTGAAGCTTTCTTT
>-|TRBJ1-3|TRBV28|-
CASRDPTSGNTIYF
TGTGCCAGCAGAGATCCGACCTCTGGAAACACCATATATTTT
>TRBD2|TRBJ2-1|TRBV5-1|-
CASSPMRTSGTDSYNEQFF
TGCGCCAGCAGCCCTATGCGGACTAGCGGGACAGATTCCTACAATGAGCAGTTCTTC
>-|TRBJ1-3|TRBV9|-
CASSVGHSGNTIYF
TGTGCCAGCAGCGTAGGACACTCTGGAAACACCATATATTTT
>TRBD1|TRBJ2-2|TRBV7-2|-
CASSLPQGAGRDGELFF
TGTGCCAGCAGCTTACCTCAGGGGGCTGGGAGAGACGGGGAGCTGTTTTTT
>-|TRBJ2-7|TRBV2|once
CASSRYEQYF
TGTGCCAGCAGTCGATACGAGCAGTACTTC
>TRBD2|TRBJ2-1|TRBV25-1|few
CASSRLAGYNEQFF
TGTGCCAGCAGTAGACTAGCGGGATACAATGAGCAGTTCTTC
>TRBD2|TRBJ2-7|TRBV7-6|-
CASSSTSGPYEQYF
TGTGCCAGCAGCTCGACTAGCGGCCCCTACGAGCAGTACTTC
>TRBD2|TRBJ2-7|TRBV7-9|-
CASSLSLAAYSYEQYF
TGTGCCAGCAGCTTGAGTCTAGCGGCTTACTCCTACGAGCAGTACTTC
>-|TRBJ2-7|TRBV7-9|few
CASSTGNEQYF
TGTGCCAGCAGCACAGGGAACGAGCAGTACTTC
>TRBD2|TRBJ2-3|TRBV19|-
CASRVAGVPSTDTQYF
TGTGCCAGTAGGGTAGCGGGAGTGCCTAGCACAGATACGCAGTATTTT
>TRBD1|TRBJ1-2|TRBV11-2|-
CASSGGTGYGYTF
TGTGCCAGCAGCGGGGGGACAGGGTATGGCTACACCTTC
>-|TRBJ2-3|TRBV19|-
CASSINDYSLATDTQYF
TGTGCCAGTAGTATTAACGACTACAGTCTAGCAACAGATACGCAGTATTTT
>-|TRBJ1-1|TRBV28|-
CASSPQWEAFF
TGTGCCAGCAGTCCACAATGGGAAGCTTTCTTT
>-|TRBJ2-7|TRBV7-9|-
CASSSTRSFEQYF
TGTGCCAGCAGCTCCACACGGTCTTTCGAGCAGTACTTC